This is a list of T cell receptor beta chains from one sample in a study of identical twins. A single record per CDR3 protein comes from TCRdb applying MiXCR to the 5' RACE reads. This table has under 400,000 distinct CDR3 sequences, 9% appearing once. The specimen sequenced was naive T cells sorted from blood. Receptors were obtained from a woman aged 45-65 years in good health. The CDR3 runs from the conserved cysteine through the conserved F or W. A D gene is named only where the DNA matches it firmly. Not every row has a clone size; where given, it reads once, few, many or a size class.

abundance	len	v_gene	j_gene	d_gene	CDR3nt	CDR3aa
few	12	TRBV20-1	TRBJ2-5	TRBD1	TGCAGTGCTAGAGAAGGGGGCGAGACCCAGTACTTC	CSAREGGETQYF
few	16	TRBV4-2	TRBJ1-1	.	TGTGCCAGCAGCCAAGAACGCGGCCAGGGAAACTCTGAAGCTTTCTTT	CASSQERGQGNSEAFF
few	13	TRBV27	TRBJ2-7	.	TGTGCCAGCCAGGTTCAGGCTTCCTACGAGCAGTACTTC	CASQVQASYEQYF
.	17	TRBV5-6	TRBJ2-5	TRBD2	TGTGCCAGCAGCTTGCTTCGCGGGAGGGTTGTCGGAGAGACCCAGTACTTC	CASSLLRGRVVGETQYF
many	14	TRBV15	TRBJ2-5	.	TGTGCCACCAGCAGTGAGGGGGGAGAAGAGACCCAGTACTTC	CATSSEGGEETQYF
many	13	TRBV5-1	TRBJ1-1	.	TGCGCCAGCAGCACCGGATTGAACACTGAAGCTTTCTTT	CASSTGLNTEAFF
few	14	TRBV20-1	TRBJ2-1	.	TGCAGTGCTGCTCCCCATTGGGGGCAGGAGGAGCAGTTCTTC	CSAAPHWGQEEQFF
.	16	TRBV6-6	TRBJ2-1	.	TGTGCCAGCAGTTCCACGGACACGGGAGTTGCAAATGAGCAGTTCTTC	CASSSTDTGVANEQFF
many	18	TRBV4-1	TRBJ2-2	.	TGCGCCAGCAGCCTTATCCCCGGGAGCGGACGAAACACCGGGGAGCTGTTTTTT	CASSLIPGSGRNTGELFF
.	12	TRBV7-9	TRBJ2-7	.	TGTGCCAGCAGCTTACGACGGGACGAGCAGTACTTC	CASSLRRDEQYF
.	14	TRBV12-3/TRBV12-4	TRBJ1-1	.	TGTGCCAGCAGTGACCGGGACCGAACCCCTGCGGCTTTCTTT	CASSDRDRTPAAFF
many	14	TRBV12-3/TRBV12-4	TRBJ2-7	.	TGTGCCAGCAGGGAGGGGCATAGCTCCTACGAGCAGTACTTC	CASREGHSSYEQYF
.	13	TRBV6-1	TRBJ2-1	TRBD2	TGTGCCAGCAGGAGAGAAACAAGCCAAGGGGAGGGGTTC	CASRRETSQGEGF
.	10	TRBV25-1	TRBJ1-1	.	TGTGCCAGCAGGCACACTGAAGCTTTCTTT	CASRHTEAFF
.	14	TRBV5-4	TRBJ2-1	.	TGTGCCAGCAGCTTGTCCGACAGACTCACTGAGCAGTTCTTC	CASSLSDRLTEQFF
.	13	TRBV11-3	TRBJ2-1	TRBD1	TGTGCCAGCAGCTTTCACAGGGGCCCCGAGCAGTTCTTC	CASSFHRGPEQFF
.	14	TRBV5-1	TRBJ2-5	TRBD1	TGCGCCAGCAGCGCGGGACAGGGTAGAGAAGCCCAGTACTTC	CASSAGQGREAQYF
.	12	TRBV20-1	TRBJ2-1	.	TGCAGTGCTAGAGGAGGGGTTAATGAGCAGTTCTTC	CSARGGVNEQFF
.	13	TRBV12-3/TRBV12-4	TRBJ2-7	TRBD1	TGTGCCAGCGGTTCGGGACAGGGCTACGAGCAGTACTTC	CASGSGQGYEQYF
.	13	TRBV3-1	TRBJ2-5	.	TGTGCCAGCAGCAACTTAGCGGTAGAGACCCAGTACTTC	CASSNLAVETQYF
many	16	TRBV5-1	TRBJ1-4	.	TGCGCCAGCAGCTTTGGGGGCCAGGTGCCTAATGAAAAACTGTTTTTT	CASSFGGQVPNEKLFF
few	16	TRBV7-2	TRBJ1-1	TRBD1	TGTGCCAGCAGTCGGGACAGTGGTAAATCGAACACTGAAGCTTTCTTT	CASSRDSGKSNTEAFF
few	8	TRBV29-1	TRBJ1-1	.	TGCTCTTGTGAAGAAGCTTTCTTT	CSCEEAFF
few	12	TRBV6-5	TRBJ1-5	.	TGTGCCAGCAGTACAGGGAGGCAGCCCCAGCATTTT	CASSTGRQPQHF
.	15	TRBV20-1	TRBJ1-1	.	TGCAGTGCTAGGGTCCCCAGGGCGGGGGACACTGAAGCTTTCTTT	CSARVPRAGDTEAFF
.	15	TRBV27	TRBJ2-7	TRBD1	TGTGCCAGCAGTTTAGTACAGGGGAGCTCCTACGAGCAGTACTTC	CASSLVQGSSYEQYF
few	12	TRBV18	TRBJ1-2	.	TGTGCCAGCTCACCAGAGGGGCATGGCTACACCTTC	CASSPEGHGYTF
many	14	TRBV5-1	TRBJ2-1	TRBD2	TGCGCCAGCAGCTCATTTTCGACTAGCGTGGAAAAGTTCTTC	CASSSFSTSVEKFF
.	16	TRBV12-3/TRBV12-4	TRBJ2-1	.	TGTGCCAGCAGTCCCCATATGCGCGGGGACAACAATGAGCAGTTCTTC	CASSPHMRGDNNEQFF